The rows below give T cell receptor beta chains drawn from one sample of a study of cytomegalovirus exposure and HLA in healthy donors. The table came from immunoSEQ multiplex PCR; TCRdb's copy has only in-frame clones and leaves some out. The sample holds some 160,000 clones, around 85% seen once. Sample: PBMCs. These receptors were taken from a man aged 50-59 years in good health and CMV-seropositive. Each CDR3 is given with its conserved first and last residue. A D gene is named only where the DNA matches it firmly.

v_call	d_call	j_call	cdr3_aa
TRBV6-5	-	TRBJ1-5	CASSYSGASNQPQHF
TRBV11-3	-	TRBJ2-7	CASSFRPSYEQYF
TRBV5-1	TRBD2	TRBJ2-1	CASSFTSVSYNEQFF
TRBV7-9	-	TRBJ1-2	CASSPRPVTEAYGYTF
TRBV5-1	TRBD1	TRBJ1-6	CASSRGQGVSYNSPLHF
TRBV28	-	TRBJ2-5	CASSFGGTQYF
TRBV5-4	TRBD1	TRBJ2-7	CASSLQGQKYEQYF
TRBV2	TRBD1	TRBJ1-1	CASSRDRASQAFF
TRBV5-1	-	TRBJ2-1	CASSQNDRAGGDEQFF
TRBV5-1	-	TRBJ1-4	CASRREEKLFF
TRBV15	TRBD2	TRBJ2-5	CATSRDIGLAEETQYF
TRBV27	TRBD2	TRBJ2-1	CASSPLAVYNEQFF
TRBV2	TRBD1	TRBJ2-7	CASKEGTGLGEQYF
TRBV28	-	TRBJ2-2	CASSFPRGGRAGELFF
TRBV18	TRBD1	TRBJ2-7	CASSPPGQGYEQYF
TRBV6-6	-	TRBJ2-1	CAGASANEQFF
TRBV30	-	TRBJ1-2	CAWSPGTFGYTF
TRBV7-9	-	TRBJ2-3	CASIPITDTQYF
TRBV6-6	TRBD2	TRBJ2-1	CASSLTSGAYNEQFF
TRBV4-2	TRBD2	TRBJ2-2	CASSPHRTSGGYDTGELFF
TRBV7-2	-	TRBJ2-5	CASSWALGTQYF
TRBV30	-	TRBJ2-2	CAWKWGPNTGELFF
TRBV30	TRBD2	TRBJ2-1	CARREVAGVNEQFF
TRBV6-5	TRBD1	TRBJ2-2	CASSYRGRDTGELFF
TRBV7-6	TRBD2	TRBJ2-1	CASSSLAPWTSGRANSYNEQFF
TRBV4-2	TRBD1	TRBJ2-5	CASSQDWQGERTQYF
TRBV15	TRBD1	TRBJ1-3	CATSNRDRAAGNTIYF
TRBV7-9	TRBD2	TRBJ2-5	CASSLAGVAGGQETQYF
TRBV30	-	TRBJ2-2	CAWNQGGTGELFF
TRBV2	-	TRBJ1-6	CASRYIPRDSPLHF
TRBV30	-	TRBJ2-2	CAWSEGGLGTGELFF
TRBV2	-	TRBJ1-5	CASVVGGEGNQPQHF
TRBV7-2	-	TRBJ2-3	CASSLFISTDTQYF
TRBV19	-	TRBJ1-4	CASSMEQGTNEKLFF
TRBV18	TRBD1	TRBJ1-2	CASSPDRVPYGYTF
TRBV28	-	TRBJ2-1	CASSLGGLLYNEQFF
TRBV27	TRBD2	TRBJ2-3	CASSLSGLATDTQYF
TRBV18	TRBD1	TRBJ1-1	CASSGRDRVRTEAFF
TRBV30	-	TRBJ1-2	CARGFTNYGYTF
TRBV11-2	-	-	CASSSRTFSYEQYF
TRBV7-9	TRBD1	TRBJ2-7	CASSAGTGAYEQYF
TRBV7-3	-	TRBJ1-1	CASSSYRDTEAFF
TRBV7-8	TRBD1	TRBJ2-7	CASIPDRGLYEQYF
TRBV7-9	-	TRBJ2-1	CASSPLTGRSYNEQFF
TRBV4-1	-	TRBJ1-1	CASTSRRMNTEAFF
TRBV7-9	-	TRBJ2-2	CASSLKLTRELFF
TRBV7-9	TRBD1	TRBJ2-7	CASSLWTGDHEQYF
TRBV29-1	-	TRBJ1-2	CSTRGSHYGYTF
TRBV7-2	TRBD1	TRBJ2-7	CASSLRTGPYEQYF
TRBV10-3	-	TRBJ2-7	CAAGGPTYEQYF
TRBV6-1	TRBD1	TRBJ1-2	CASSPGQTGGYTF